This TCR beta chain emerged from a study of T cell responses to AZD1222 COVID-19 vaccine. General observations from the study: The sample set comprised mostly white British donors with more females, and clonal diversity was possibly underestimated. No repertoire was sampled before or during the peak T cell response, only after it. Regions left unmutated in variants are reportedly the target of nearly half of spike-specific TCRs. Just a handful of AZD1222 recipients tested seropositive at baseline.

Trimming removed 4 bases from V and 2 bases from J, with 10 bases in between. The CDR3 spans 14 residues. The germline CDR1 and CDR2 sequences are SGHTA and FQGTGA. Only in-frame clones appear in the TCRdb table, and some are missing; sequencing was by immunoSEQ multiplex PCR. The sample comprises over 75,000 clones, approximately 83% of which are singletons, and 3.4% rests with the top ten. About this clone itself: The antigen is unknown.

V and J are TRBV7-3 and TRBJ2-3; D might be TRBD2 (6 bases). Sequencing used peripheral blood, obtained 28 days after the second AZD1222 dose. The sequence was collected from an adult who received the AZD1222 COVID-19 vaccine. This CDR3 reads CASSSAGLTDTQYF. CDR3 bases: TGTGCCAGCAGCTCCGCGGGGCTCACAGATACGCAGTATTTT.